This T cell receptor (beta chain) appears in the sequencing data of a study of radiotherapy plus CTLA-4 blockade in lung cancer. Across the study: Among enrolled patients, roughly 20% responded and around 30% achieved disease control. Study conclusions and caveats: Blood saw expansion of tumor-derived TCR clones after radiotherapy plus ipilimumab. Reports identified early blood T cell clone dynamics, with interferon-beta, as the best response predictor.

Treatment of patients with chemo-refractory metastatic non-small-cell lung cancer consisted of focal radiation plus CTLA-4 blockade with ipilimumab. In germline, CDR1 is SNHLY, CDR2 FYNNEI. The CDR3 spans 15 residues. Trimming took 2 bases from V and 2 from J; bases not matched to a gene: 6. The protocol was immunoSEQ multiplex PCR, while the TCRdb copy is restricted to in-frame clones and leaves out a portion. The sample gives fewer than 55,000 clones, roughly 80% of which show up once; approximately 2.6% is in the top ten. Remarks on this clone: Its target is not known.

This chain links TRBV2 with TRBJ2-7; 7 nucleotides line up with TRBD1. The input for sequencing was peripheral blood, taken from a patient treated with radiotherapy plus ipilimumab. The TCR sequence derives from a human donor with non-small cell lung cancer whose response to radiotherapy plus ipilimumab could not be evaluated. CDR3 protein: CASSERIGGPYEQYF. The CDR3 DNA reads TGTGCCAGCAGTGAAAGAATAGGGGGCCCCTACGAGCAGTACTTC.